The 21 T cell receptor beta chains below were found in one sample sequenced in a study of blood T cells in healthy people across ages. Combining a sample-barcoded 5' primer with a J-beta primer mix, a second PCR ran for roughly 7 to 11 cycles. A single record per CDR3 protein comes from TCRdb applying MiXCR to the 5' RACE reads. The sample holds 1.2 million to 1.5 million distinct CDR3 sequences, around two fifths seen once. Material for sequencing was blood. All receptors derive from a woman aged 18-29 years in good health.

The chain employs TRBV28 and TRBJ1-5, with D tentatively TRBD1 (6 bases). Germline-derived CDR1 and CDR2 are MDHEN and SYDVKM. V was trimmed by 3 bases and J by 2 bases, leaving 11 bases between them. This CDR3 comprises 15 residues. CDR3 in amino acids: CASSFFGGGNQPQHF. CDR3 DNA: TGTGCCAGCAGTTTTTTTGGGGGCGGCAATCAGCCCCAGCATTTT.

The chain combines TRBV30 with TRBJ1-2; D call uncertain. The germline V gene has CDR1 GTSNPN and CDR2 SVGIG (reference sequence). The V and J ends lost 3 bases and 1 base respectively, with 6 bases between them. This CDR3 spans 12 amino acids. CDR3 in DNA: TGTGCCTGGAGGTACAGTAACTATGGCTACACCTTC. This encodes CAWRYSNYGYTF. The complete variable domain, with remaining parts taken from reference TRBV30 and TRBJ1-2, reads SQTIHQWPATLVQPVGSPLSLECTVEGTSNPNLYWYRQAAGRGLQLLFYSVGIGQISSEVPQNLSASRPQDRQFILSSKKLLLSDSGFYLCAWRYSNYGYTFGSGTRLTVV.

The chain is built from TRBV20-1 and TRBJ2-1, with 11 bases matching TRBD2. CDR3 size: 18 residues. Germline V CDR1 and CDR2: DFQATT, SNEGSKA (reference sequence). The J segment lost 4 bases and the V segment lost 0 bases, leaving 11 bases of the junction unmatched. CDR3 amino acids: CSARDLSGGAPIYNEQFF. CDR3 bases: TGCAGTGCTAGAGATCTTAGCGGGGGGGCCCCCATTTACAATGAGCAGTTCTTC.

The table lists this clonotype with many counts. The chain couples TRBV4-1 to TRBJ2-7; possibly TRBD1 for D (6 bases). This CDR3 is built from 11 residues. Germline-derived CDR1 and CDR2 are MGHRA and YSYEKL. Trimming shortened V by 11 bases and J by 7 bases, and 15 bases separated the two germline ends. In DNA, the CDR3 is TGCGCCGGGGGCACATCCATGGAGCAGTACTTC. Its protein product is CAGGTSMEQYF.

The V call is TRBV9, the J call TRBJ2-1, with 14 bases that match TRBD2. V gave up 0 bases and J gave up 7 bases; unmatched junction bases: 9. The CDR3 contains 18 residues. Germline loops: CDR1 SGDLS, CDR2 YYNGEE. The CDR3 protein is CASSVGGTSGGSRNEQFF. The CDR3 DNA reads as TGTGCCAGCAGCGTAGGTGGGACTAGCGGGGGATCTCGGAATGAGCAGTTCTTC.

This clonotype was detected only a few times. The J gene is TRBJ2-7, the V gene TRBV14; D ambiguous. The V end was cut by 3 bases, the J end by 1 base, with 10 bases between. The CDR3 sequence is 14 residues long. From germline, CDR1 is SGHDN and CDR2 FVKESK. The CDR3: CASSQAHESYEQYF. CDR3 coding DNA: TGTGCCAGCAGCCAGGCACACGAGTCCTACGAGCAGTACTTC.

The J gene is TRBJ1-2, the V gene TRBV6-1; D remains unclear. Germline lookup yields CDR1 MNHNS and CDR2 SASEGT. The CDR3 totals 12 residues. Deletions cut 2 bases from V and 7 bases from J, with 8 bases between. The CDR3 sequence: CASSESGFGYTF. CDR3 sequence (DNA): TGTGCCAGCAGTGAATCGGGTTTTGGCTACACCTTC.

The V call is TRBV12-3 or TRBV12-4, the J call TRBJ1-5; TRBD1 aligns across 10 bases. V lost 4 bases, J lost 6 bases, and 6 bases stayed unmatched. There are 15 residues in the CDR3. The CDR3 nucleotides read TGTGCCAGCAGTTCCCCGGGACAGGGGAGTCAGCCCCAGCATTTT. It yields the protein CASSSPGQGSQPQHF.

This chain's CDR3 is CASSYAGPPNEKLFF. The CDR3 DNA reads as TGTGCCAGCAGTTACGCGGGTCCGCCTAATGAAAAACTGTTTTTT. The chain recombines TRBV27 with TRBJ1-4; no firm D call. In germline, CDR1 is MNHEY, CDR2 SMNVEV (reference sequence). CDR3 length: 15 residues. The V gene lost 4 bases and the J gene lost 3 bases, with 12 bases spanning the gap.

This clonotype appeared once. The genes are TRBV7-6 and TRBJ2-6, with 10 positions matching TRBD1. The CDR3 contains 17 residues. The germline V gene encodes CDR1 SGHVS and CDR2 FNYEAQ. With 6 bases clipped from V and 2 bases from J, the junction kept 7 bases outside the gene matches. CDR3 DNA: TGTGCCAGCAGGCTGACAGGGGGCGCCCCTGGGGCCAACGTCCTGACTTTC. It specifies CASRLTGGAPGANVLTF.

J is TRBJ2-1 and V is TRBV7-2, with 12 bases lining up with TRBD1. The ends lost 5 bases at V and 7 bases at J; junction bases unmatched: 9. CDR3 length equals 16 residues. The germline gives CDR1 SGHTA, CDR2 FQGNSA. The CDR3 nucleotides are TGTGCCAGCAGCCCCTCCGGGACAGGGGGCTCTAATGAGCAGTTCTTC. Its protein product is CASSPSGTGGSNEQFF.

The chain couples TRBV12-3 or TRBV12-4 to TRBJ1-2; D unresolved. V lost 3 bases and J lost 8, with 10 bases in between. The CDR3 runs 12 residues. The CDR3 spells CASSFGEPGYTF. The CDR3 bases are TGTGCCAGCAGTTTTGGGGAACCGGGCTACACCTTC.

This clonotype was seen only a few times. The V and J genes are TRBV4-1 and TRBJ2-3, with TRBD2 as a possible D gene (5 bases). Trimming stripped 2 bases from V and 0 bases from J, with 21 bases between. The CDR3 spans 19 residues. In germline, CDR1 is MGHRA, CDR2 YSYEKL. The CDR3 region is CASSQTISAGMVSTDTQYF. CDR3 nucleotide sequence: TGCGCCAGCAGCCAAACTATATCGGCCGGGATGGTTAGCACAGATACGCAGTATTTT.

Remarks on this clonotype: At one of its ends the junction is not consistent with the germline gene, which may arise from a read error. The genes are TRBV20-1 and TRBJ2-1, with 8 bases fitting TRBD1. The CDR3 totals 13 residues. Germline V CDR1 and CDR2: DFQATT, SNEGSKA (reference sequence). The CDR3 DNA reads as TGCAATGCTAGAAATATAACAGGGGGTGAGCAGTTCTTC. Translation gives CNARNITGGEQFF.

The V and J genes are TRBV10-3 and TRBJ1-5; TRBD1 agrees at 7 bases. Germline V CDR1 and CDR2: ENHRY, SYGVKD. The CDR3 is 15 residues long. V dropped 6 bases and J dropped 2; count of bases not matched to a gene: 7. For the CDR3, the DNA is TGTGCCATCAGCGGAGGGACAGAGGGCAATCAGCCCCAGCATTTT. Translated: CAISGGTEGNQPQHF.

This clonotype has only a few counts. The chain carries TRBV20-1 and TRBJ2-7, with 7 bases that match TRBD1. Germline V lookup: CDR1 DFQATT, CDR2 SNEGSKA (reference sequence). The CDR3 runs 11 residues. V lost 6 bases to trimming and J lost 5 bases; unmatched junction nucleotides: 4. The CDR3 protein is CSAKQGNEQYF. In DNA form, the CDR3 reads TGCAGTGCAAAACAGGGGAACGAGCAGTACTTC.

This clonotype was observed a few times. This chain joins TRBV3-1 and TRBJ2-3; D may be TRBD1 (6 bases). The V end was cut by 1 base, the J end by 9 bases, with 8 bases between. The CDR3 covers 12 residues. CDR1 and CDR2 (germline): LGHDT, YNNKEL (reference sequence). The CDR3 region is CASSQGQGTQYF. The CDR3 coding sequence is TGTGCCAGCAGCCAAGGTCAGGGGACGCAGTATTTT.

The chain recombines TRBV12-3 or TRBV12-4 with TRBJ2-4, with 13 positions matching TRBD2. Germline trimming cut 5 bases from V and 13 bases from J; bases unmatched to any gene: 35. The CDR3 is 23 amino acids. CDR3 nucleotide sequence: TGTGCCAGCAGTCCGGTCAGGGGGCCCCGGCCTCGGACTAGCGGGAGATGTAGTCGTAAGCAGTACTTC. As protein: CASSPVRGPRPRTSGRCSRKQYF.

The chain joins TRBV20-1 to TRBJ2-3; D is ambiguous. The CDR3 is made up of 14 amino acids. Per germline, CDR1 DFQATT and CDR2 SNEGSKA (reference sequence). The V end lost 0 bases, the J end lost 2 bases, and 9 bases lay between the germline ends. The CDR3 protein is CSARDMGSTDTQYF. CDR3 DNA sequence: TGCAGTGCTAGAGATATGGGGTCCACAGATACGCAGTATTTT.

This clonotype was detected only a few times. J is TRBJ2-7 and V is TRBV5-6; tentatively, D is TRBD1 (6 bases). Trimming cost V 4 bases and J 2 bases, with 10 bases left between them. The germline CDR1 and CDR2 sequences are SGHDT and YYEEEE. The CDR3 loop spans 13 amino acids. The CDR3 region has the DNA TGTGCCAGCAGCGGGACAAGCACCTACGAGCAGTACTTC. This sequence encodes CASSGTSTYEQYF.

Concerning this clonotype: A much bigger clone sits one base away, suggesting this may be a read error. The chain uses TRBV4-1 and TRBJ2-7; 13 bases line up with TRBD2. The CDR3 is made up of 18 amino acids. Unmatched junction bases numbered 14, after V lost 3 bases and J lost 6 bases. Germline CDR1 is MGHRA and CDR2 is YSYEKL. CDR3 DNA: TGCGCCAGCAGCCACGGACTAGCGGGAGAAATAATCGGGTGCGAGCAGTACTTC. Translating it yields CASSHGLAGEIIGCEQYF.